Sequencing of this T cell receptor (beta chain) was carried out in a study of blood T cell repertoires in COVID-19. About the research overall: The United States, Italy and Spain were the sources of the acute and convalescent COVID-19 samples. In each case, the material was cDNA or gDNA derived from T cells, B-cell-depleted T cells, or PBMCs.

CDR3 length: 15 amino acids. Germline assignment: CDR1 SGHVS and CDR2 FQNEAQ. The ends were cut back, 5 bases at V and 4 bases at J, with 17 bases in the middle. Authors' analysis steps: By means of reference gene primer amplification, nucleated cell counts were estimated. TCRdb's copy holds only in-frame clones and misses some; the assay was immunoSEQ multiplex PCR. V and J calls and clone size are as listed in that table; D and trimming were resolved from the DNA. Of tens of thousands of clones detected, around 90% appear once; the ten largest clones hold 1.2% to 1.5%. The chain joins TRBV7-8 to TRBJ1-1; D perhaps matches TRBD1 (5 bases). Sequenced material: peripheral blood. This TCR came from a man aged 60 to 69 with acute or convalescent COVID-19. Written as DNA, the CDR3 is TGTGCCAGCAGCCTCCTTCTTTATGGGGCCACTGAAGCTTTCTTT. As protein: CASSLLLYGATEAFF.